This T cell receptor (beta chain) was captured by sequencing in a study of T cell responses to AZD1222 COVID-19 vaccine. Study-wide results and limits: Spike-specific TCR depth and breadth grew after two AZD1222 doses. Along spike, vaccine-associated CD4 TCRs were found throughout, with dominance at 160-218 and 743-854. Reports indicate that nearly half of spike-specific TCRs are directed at unmutated variant regions. Possibly, clonal diversity was underestimated; donors were largely white British and included more females.

Per the germline V gene, CDR1 is SGHNT and CDR2 is YYREEE (reference sequence). The ends were cut back, 2 bases at V and 7 bases at J, with 13 bases in the middle. The CDR3 spans 15 residues. Concerning this clone: What it binds is not known.

The assay was immunoSEQ multiplex PCR, and TCRdb's table has in-frame clones only and misses some. The profile shows about 140,000 clones, roughly 93% of them singletons. The sample consisted of peripheral blood, taken 28 days after the second AZD1222 dose. The chain joins TRBV5-4 to TRBJ1-6; D is unclear. The sequence was collected from an adult who received the AZD1222 COVID-19 vaccine. The CDR3 is CASSFTTGVNSPLHF. The CDR3 DNA sequence: TGTGCCAGCAGCTTTACAACTGGGGTCAATTCACCCCTCCACTTT.